The source of this TCR beta chain is a study of type 1 and type 2 diabetes patients. For the study at large: The cohort mixed type 1 diabetes, type 2 diabetes and nondiabetic donors. Magnetic bead positive selection isolated CD4+ or CD8+ T cells from PBMCs.

Whole-study findings and limits: Age and gender were not matched between study groups, possibly biasing interpretation.

A word on this clonotype: Its antigen remains unknown.

Germline V gives CDR1 DFQATT, CDR2 SNEGSKA (reference sequence). The CDR3 runs to 13 residues. V lost 3 bases to trimming and J lost 4 bases, with 12 bases between them. Amplification started from genomic DNA. Amplification of the beta chain CDR3 used 30 forward and 13 reverse multiplex primers. TCRdb independently ran MiXCR on the multiplex PCR reads; one entry per CDR3 protein. In the table there are 250,000 to 300,000 distinct CDR3 sequences, around 47% of which are singletons. This clonotype originated in a man between 18 and 35 years old with type 2 diabetes. The chain recombines TRBV20-1 with TRBJ2-5; possible D gene TRBD1, 6 bases. The sample consisted of peripheral blood mononuclear cells (PBMCs). CDR3 amino acids: CSARIQGRETQYF. The CDR3 DNA reads as TGCAGTGCTAGGATTCAGGGGAGAGAGACCCAGTACTTC.